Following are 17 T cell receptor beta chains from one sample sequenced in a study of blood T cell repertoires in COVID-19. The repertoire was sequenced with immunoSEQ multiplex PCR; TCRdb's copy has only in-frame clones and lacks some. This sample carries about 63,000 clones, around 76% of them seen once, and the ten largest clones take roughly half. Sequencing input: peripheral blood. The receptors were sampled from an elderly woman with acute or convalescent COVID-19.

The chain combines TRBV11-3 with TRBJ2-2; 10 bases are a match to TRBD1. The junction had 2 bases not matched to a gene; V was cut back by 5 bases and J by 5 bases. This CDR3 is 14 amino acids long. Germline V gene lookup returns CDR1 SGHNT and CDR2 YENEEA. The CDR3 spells CASSPGQGTGELFF. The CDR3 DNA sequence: TGTGCCAGCAGCCCGGGACAGGGGACCGGGGAGCTGTTTTTT.

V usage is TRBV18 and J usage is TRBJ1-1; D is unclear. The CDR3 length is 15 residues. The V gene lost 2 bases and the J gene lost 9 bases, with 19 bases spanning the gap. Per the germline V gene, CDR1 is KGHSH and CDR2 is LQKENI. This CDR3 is CASSPDLAVGNQAFF. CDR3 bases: TGTGCCAGCTCACCAGATTTGGCCGTTGGCAATCAAGCTTTCTTT.

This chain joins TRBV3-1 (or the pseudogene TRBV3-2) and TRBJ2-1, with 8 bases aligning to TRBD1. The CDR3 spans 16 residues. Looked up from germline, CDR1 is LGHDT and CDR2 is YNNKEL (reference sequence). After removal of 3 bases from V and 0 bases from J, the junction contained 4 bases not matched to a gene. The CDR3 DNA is TGTGCCAGCAGCCATCTGACAGGGGTCTCCTACAATGAGCAGTTCTTC. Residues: CASSHLTGVSYNEQFF.

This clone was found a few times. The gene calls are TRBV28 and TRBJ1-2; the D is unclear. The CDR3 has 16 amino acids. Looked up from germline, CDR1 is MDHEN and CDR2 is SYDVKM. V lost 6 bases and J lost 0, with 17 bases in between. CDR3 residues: CASRELTRRANYGYTF. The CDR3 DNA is TGTGCCAGCAGGGAGTTGACCCGGCGGGCTAACTATGGCTACACCTTC.

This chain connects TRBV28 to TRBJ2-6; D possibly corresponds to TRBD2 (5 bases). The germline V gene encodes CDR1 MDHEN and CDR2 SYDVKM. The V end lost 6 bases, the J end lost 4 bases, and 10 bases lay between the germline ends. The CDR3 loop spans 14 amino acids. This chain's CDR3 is CASREARGANVLTF. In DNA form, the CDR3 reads TGTGCCAGCAGGGAGGCCCGGGGGGCCAACGTCCTGACTTTC. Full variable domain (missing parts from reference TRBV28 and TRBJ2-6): DVKVTQSSRYLVKRTGEKVFLECVQDMDHENMFWYRQDPGLGLRLIYFSYDVKMKEKGDIPEGYSVSREKKERFSLILESASTNQTSMYLCASREARGANVLTFGAGSRLTVL.

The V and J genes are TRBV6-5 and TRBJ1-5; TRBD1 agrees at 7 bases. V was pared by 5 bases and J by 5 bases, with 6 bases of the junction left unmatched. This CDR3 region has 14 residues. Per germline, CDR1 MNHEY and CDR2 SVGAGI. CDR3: CASSPNRGDQPQHF. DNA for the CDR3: TGTGCCAGCAGTCCTAACAGGGGTGATCAGCCCCAGCATTTT.

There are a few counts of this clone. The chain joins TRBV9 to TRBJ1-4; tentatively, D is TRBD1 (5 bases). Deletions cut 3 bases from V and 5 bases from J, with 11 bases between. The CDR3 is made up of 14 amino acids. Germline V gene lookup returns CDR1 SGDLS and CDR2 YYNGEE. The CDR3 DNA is TGTGCCAGCAGCGCTACAGGATCGAATGAAAAACTGTTTTTT. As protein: CASSATGSNEKLFF. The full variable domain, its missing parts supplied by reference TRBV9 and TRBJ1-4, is DSGVTQTPKHLITATGQRVTLRCSPRSGDLSVYWYQQSLDQGLQFLIQYYNGEERAKGNILERFSAQQFPDLHSELNLSSLELGDSALYFCASSATGSNEKLFFGSGTQLSVL.

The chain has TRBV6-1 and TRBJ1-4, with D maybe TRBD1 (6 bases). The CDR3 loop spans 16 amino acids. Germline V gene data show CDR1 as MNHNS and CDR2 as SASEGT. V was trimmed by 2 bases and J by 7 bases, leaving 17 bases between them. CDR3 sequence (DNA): TGTGCCAGCAGTGAACGCTCAGGGGAGCTTGGTGAAAAACTGTTTTTT. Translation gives CASSERSGELGEKLFF.

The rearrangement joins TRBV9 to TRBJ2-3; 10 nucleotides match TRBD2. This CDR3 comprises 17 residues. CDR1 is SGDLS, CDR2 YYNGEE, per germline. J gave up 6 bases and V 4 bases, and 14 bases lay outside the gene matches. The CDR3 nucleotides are TGTGCCAGCAGCCCAGCCCATAACAGCGGGAGGGCCGATACGCAGTATTTT. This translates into CASSPAHNSGRADTQYF.

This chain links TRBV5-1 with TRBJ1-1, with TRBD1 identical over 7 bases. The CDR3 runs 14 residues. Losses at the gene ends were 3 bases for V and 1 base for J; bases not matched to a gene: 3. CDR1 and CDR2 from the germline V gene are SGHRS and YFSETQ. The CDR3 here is CASSWQGGNTEAFF. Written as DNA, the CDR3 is TGCGCCAGCAGCTGGCAGGGGGGGAACACTGAAGCTTTCTTT.

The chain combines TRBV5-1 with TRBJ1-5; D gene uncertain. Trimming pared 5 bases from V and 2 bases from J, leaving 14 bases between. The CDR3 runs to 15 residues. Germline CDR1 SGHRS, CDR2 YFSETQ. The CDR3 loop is CASREEVGGNQPQHF. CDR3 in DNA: TGCGCCAGCAGGGAAGAGGTAGGAGGCAATCAGCCCCAGCATTTT.

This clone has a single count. The CDR3 region is CASSGTGVSEAFF. DNA of the CDR3: TGTGCCAGCTCCGGGACAGGGGTCTCCGAAGCTTTCTTT. This sequence joins TRBV18 and TRBJ1-1; 10 positions agree with TRBD1. Germline V gives CDR1 KGHSH, CDR2 LQKENI. The CDR3 is 13 amino acids. J gave up 8 bases and V 6 bases, and 6 bases lay outside the gene matches.

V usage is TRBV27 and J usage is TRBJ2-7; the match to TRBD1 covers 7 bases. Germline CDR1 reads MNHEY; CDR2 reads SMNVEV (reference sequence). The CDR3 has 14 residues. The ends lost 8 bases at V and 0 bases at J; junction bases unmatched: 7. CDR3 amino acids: CASSRRQGSYEQYF. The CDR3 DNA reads TGTGCCAGCTCGAGGAGACAGGGCTCCTACGAGCAGTACTTC.

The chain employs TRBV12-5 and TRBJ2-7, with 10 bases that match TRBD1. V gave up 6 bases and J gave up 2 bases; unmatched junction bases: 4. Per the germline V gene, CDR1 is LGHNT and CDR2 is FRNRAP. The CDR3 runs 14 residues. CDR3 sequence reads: CASGTGQGAYEQYF. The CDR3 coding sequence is TGTGCTAGTGGGACCGGACAGGGGGCCTACGAGCAGTACTTC.

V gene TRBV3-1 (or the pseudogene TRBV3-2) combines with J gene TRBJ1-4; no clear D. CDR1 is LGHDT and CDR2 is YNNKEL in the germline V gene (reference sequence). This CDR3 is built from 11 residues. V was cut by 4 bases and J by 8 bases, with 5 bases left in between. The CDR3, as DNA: TGTGCCAGCAGCCGTCTGGAAAAACTGTTTTTT. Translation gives CASSRLEKLFF.

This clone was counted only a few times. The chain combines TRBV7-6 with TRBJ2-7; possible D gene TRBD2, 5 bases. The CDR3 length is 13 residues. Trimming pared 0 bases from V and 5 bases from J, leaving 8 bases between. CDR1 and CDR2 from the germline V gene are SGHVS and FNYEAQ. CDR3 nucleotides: TGTGCCAGCAGCTTAGCGCTAGCAGACGAGCAGTACTTC. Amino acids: CASSLALADEQYF. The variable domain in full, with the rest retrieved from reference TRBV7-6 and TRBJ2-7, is GAGVSQSPRYKVTKRGQDVALRCDPISGHVSLYWYRQALGQGPEFLTYFNYEAQQDKSGLPNDRFSAERPEGSISTLTIQRTEQRDSAMYRCASSLALADEQYFGPGTRLTVT.

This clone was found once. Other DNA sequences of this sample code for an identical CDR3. The CDR3 loop is CASRDTGNTIYF. The CDR3 DNA sequence: TGTGCCAGCAGGGACACTGGAAACACCATATATTTT. The V and J genes are TRBV6-5 and TRBJ1-3; possibly TRBD1 for D (5 bases). Trimming left V 6 bases short and J 2 bases short, with 5 bases between. The CDR3 length is 12 residues. CDR1 is MNHEY, CDR2 SVGAGI, per germline.